This T cell receptor (beta chain) is drawn from a study of T cell responses to AZD1222 COVID-19 vaccine. Generated by immunoSEQ multiplex PCR, the TCRdb table keeps only in-frame clones and is missing some. Here the sample spans approximately 85,000 clones, approximately 86% being singletons. Findings and caveats of the study: Just a handful of AZD1222 recipients were seropositive at baseline. Close to half of spike-specific TCRs reportedly recognize unmutated variant regions. Every sample of the repertoires postdated the peak T cell response.

In regard to this clone: Its antigen is not known.

Sequencing used peripheral blood, obtained on day 0 of AZD1222 vaccination. The sequence came from an adult in good health.

The CDR3 bases are TGTGCCAGTAAAACAGGGGTAATAGCTGAAGCTTTCTTT. This encodes CASKTGVIAEAFF. The chain recombines TRBV19 with TRBJ1-1, with TRBD1 identical over 7 bases. The V segment lost 7 bases and the J segment 6 bases; nucleotides outside the gene matches: 8. The CDR3 has 13 residues. Germline assignment: CDR1 LNHDA and CDR2 SQIVND (reference sequence).